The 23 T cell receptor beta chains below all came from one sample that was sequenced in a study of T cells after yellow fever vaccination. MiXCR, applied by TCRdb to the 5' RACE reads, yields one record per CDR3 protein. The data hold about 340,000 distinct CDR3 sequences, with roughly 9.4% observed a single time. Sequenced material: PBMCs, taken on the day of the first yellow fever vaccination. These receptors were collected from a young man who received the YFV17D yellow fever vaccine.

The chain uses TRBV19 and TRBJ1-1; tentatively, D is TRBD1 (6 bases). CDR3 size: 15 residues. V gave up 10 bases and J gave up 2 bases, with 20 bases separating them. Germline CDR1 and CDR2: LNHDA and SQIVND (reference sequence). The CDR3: CATSRAPGHNTEAFF. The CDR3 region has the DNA TGTGCCACCTCGAGGGCGCCGGGACATAACACTGAAGCTTTCTTT.

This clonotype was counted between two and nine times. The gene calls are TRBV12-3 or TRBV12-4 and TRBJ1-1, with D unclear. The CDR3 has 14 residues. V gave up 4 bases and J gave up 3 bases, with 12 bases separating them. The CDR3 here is CASSSLGTHTEAFF. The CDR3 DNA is TGTGCCAGCAGTTCCCTTGGAACTCACACTGAAGCTTTCTTT.

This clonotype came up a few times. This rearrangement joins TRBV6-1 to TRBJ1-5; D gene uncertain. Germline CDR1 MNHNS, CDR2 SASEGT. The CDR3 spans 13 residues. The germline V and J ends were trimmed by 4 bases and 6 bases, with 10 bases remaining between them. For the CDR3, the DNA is TGTGCCAGCAGTGCCCGAAACTCTCAGCCCCAGCATTTT. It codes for CASSARNSQPQHF.

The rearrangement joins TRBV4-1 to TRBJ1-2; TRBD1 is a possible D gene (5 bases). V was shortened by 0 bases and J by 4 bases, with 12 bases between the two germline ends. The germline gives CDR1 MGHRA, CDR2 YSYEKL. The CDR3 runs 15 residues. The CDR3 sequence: CASSQDRGIGYGYTF. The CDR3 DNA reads TGCGCCAGCAGCCAAGATAGGGGCATAGGCTATGGCTACACCTTC.

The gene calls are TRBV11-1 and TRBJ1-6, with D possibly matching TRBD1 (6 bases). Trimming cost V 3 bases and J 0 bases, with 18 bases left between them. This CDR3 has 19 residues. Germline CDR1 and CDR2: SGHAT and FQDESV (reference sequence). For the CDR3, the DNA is TGTGCCAGCAGCTTCAGCGCGGGGGCTACTTTCTCCTATAATTCACCCCTCCACTTT. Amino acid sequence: CASSFSAGATFSYNSPLHF. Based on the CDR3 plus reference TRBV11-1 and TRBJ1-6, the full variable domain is EAEVAQSPRYKITEKSQAVAFWCDPISGHATLYWYRQILGQGPELLVQFQDESVVDDSQLPKDRFSAERLKGVDSTLKIQPAELGDSAMYLCASSFSAGATFSYNSPLHFGNGTRLTVT.

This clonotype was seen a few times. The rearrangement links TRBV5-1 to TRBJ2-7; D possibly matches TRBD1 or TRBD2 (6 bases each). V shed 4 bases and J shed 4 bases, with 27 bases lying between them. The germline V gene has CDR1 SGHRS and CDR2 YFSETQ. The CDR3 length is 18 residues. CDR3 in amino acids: CASSGGGPGSAGEYEQYV. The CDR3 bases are TGCGCCAGCAGCGGTGGGGGGCCGGGGTCCGCCGGGGAATACGAGCAGTACGTC.

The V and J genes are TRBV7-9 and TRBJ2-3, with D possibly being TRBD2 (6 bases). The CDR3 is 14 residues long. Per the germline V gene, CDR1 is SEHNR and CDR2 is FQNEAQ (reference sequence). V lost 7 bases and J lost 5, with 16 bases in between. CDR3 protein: CASTGLVMRDTQYF. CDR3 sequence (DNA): TGTGCCAGCACGGGACTCGTTATGAGAGATACGCAGTATTTT.

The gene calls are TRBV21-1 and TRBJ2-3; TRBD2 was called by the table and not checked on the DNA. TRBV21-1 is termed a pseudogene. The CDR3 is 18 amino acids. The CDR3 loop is CASSKVNLGGSSTDTQYF. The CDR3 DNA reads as TGTGCCAGCAGCAAAGTCAACCTAGGAGGATCAAGCACAGATACGCAGTATTTT.

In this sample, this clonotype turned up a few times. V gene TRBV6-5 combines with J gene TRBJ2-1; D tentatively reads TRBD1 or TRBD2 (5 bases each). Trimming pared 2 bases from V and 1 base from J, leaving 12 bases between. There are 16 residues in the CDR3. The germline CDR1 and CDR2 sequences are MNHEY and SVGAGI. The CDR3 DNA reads TGTGCCAGCAGTTACGGCGGTGGGGGATCCTACAATGAGCAGTTCTTC. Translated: CASSYGGGGSYNEQFF.

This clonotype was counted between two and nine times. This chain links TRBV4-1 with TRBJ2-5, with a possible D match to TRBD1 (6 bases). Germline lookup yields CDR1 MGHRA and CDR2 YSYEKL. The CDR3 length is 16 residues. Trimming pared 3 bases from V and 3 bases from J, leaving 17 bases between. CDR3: CASSQGAGLAEETQYF. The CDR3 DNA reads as TGCGCCAGCAGCCAGGGGGCAGGACTGGCGGAAGAGACCCAGTACTTC.

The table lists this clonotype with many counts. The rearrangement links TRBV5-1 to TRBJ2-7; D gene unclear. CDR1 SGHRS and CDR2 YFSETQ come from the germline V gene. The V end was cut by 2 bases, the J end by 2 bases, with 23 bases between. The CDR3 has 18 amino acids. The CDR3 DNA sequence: TGCGCCAGCAGCTTAACTGGCCGTCCGTATGGACCTCCCTACGAGCAGTACTTC. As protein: CASSLTGRPYGPPYEQYF.

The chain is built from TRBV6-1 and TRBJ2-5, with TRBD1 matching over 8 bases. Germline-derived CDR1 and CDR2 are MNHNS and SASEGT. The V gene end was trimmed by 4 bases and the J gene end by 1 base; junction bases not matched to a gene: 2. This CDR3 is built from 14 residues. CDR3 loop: CASSGTGPQETQYF. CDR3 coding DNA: TGTGCCAGCAGTGGGACAGGGCCCCAAGAGACCCAGTACTTC.

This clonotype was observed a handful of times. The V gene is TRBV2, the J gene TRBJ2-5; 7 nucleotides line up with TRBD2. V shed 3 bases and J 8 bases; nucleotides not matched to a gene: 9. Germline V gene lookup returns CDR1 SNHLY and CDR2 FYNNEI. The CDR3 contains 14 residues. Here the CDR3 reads CASSDRIRLATQYF. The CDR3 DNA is TGTGCCAGCAGTGACCGGATCCGACTAGCTACCCAGTACTTC.

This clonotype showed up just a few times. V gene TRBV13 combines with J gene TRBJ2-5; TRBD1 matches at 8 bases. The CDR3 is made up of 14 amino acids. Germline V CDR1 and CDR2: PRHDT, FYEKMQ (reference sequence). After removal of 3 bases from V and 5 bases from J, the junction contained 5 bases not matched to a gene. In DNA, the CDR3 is TGTGCCAGCAGCTTCAGGGGGCGAGGGGAGACCCAGTACTTC. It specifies CASSFRGRGETQYF.

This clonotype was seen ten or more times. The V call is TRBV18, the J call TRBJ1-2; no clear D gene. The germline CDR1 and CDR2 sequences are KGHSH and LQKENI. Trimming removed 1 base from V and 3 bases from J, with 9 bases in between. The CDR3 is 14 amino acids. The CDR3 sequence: CASSPLLDHYGYTF. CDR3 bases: TGTGCCAGCTCACCACTTCTTGACCACTATGGCTACACCTTC.

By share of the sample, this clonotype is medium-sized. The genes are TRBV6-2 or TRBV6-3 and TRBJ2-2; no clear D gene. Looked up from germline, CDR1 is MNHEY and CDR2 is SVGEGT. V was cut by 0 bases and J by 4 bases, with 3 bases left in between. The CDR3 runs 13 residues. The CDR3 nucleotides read TGTGCCAGCAGTTACTCGACCACCGGGGAGCTGTTTTTT. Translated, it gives CASSYSTTGELFF.

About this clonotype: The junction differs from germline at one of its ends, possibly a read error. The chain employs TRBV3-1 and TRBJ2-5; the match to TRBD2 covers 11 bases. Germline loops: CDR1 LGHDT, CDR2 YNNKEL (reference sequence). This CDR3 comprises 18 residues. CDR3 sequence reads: CATSQRISGGAQWETQYF. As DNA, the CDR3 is TGTGCCACCAGCCAGAGAATTAGCGGGGGGGCACAGTGGGAGACCCAGTACTTC.

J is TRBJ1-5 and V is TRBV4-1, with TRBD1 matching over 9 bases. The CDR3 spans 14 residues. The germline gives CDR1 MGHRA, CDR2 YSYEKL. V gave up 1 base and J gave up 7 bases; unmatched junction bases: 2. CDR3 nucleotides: TGCGCCAGCAGCCAAGGGACAGGGGTGCAGCCCCAGCATTTT. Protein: CASSQGTGVQPQHF.

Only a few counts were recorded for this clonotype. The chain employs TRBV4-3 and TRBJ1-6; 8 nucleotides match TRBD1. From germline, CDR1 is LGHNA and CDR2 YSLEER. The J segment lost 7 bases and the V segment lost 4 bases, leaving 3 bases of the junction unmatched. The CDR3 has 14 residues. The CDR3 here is CASSPRQGNSPLHF. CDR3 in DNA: TGCGCCAGCAGCCCCCGACAGGGGAATTCACCCCTCCACTTT.

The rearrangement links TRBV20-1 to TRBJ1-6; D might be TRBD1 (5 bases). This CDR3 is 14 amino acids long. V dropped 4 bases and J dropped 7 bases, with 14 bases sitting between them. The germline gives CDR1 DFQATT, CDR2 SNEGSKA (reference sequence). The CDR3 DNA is TGCAGTGCTACAAACCCGGGACCAAATTCACCCCTCCACTTT. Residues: CSATNPGPNSPLHF.

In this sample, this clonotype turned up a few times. The CDR3 nucleotides read TGTGCCTCGCAGCGGGGGGTCAGCACCGGGGAGCTGTTTTTT. Its protein is CASQRGVSTGELFF. The rearrangement links TRBV11-2 to TRBJ2-2, with TRBD2 matching over 9 bases. The CDR3 runs 14 residues. Germline-derived CDR1 and CDR2 are SGHAT and FQNNGV. After removal of 11 bases from V and 4 bases from J, the junction contained 8 bases not matched to a gene. The variable domain in full, completed from reference TRBV11-2 and TRBJ2-2, reads EAGVAQSPRYKIIEKRQSVAFWCNPISGHATLYWYQQILGQGPKLLIQFQNNGVVDDSQLPKDRFSAERLKGVDSTLKIQPAKLEDSAVYLCASQRGVSTGELFFGEGSRLTVL.

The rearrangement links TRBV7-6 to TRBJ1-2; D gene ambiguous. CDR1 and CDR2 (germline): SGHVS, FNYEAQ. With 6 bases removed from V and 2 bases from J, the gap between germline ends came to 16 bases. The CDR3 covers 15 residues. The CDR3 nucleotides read TGTGCCAGCAGTCCCGACCCGGGTTTCAACTATGGCTACACCTTC. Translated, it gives CASSPDPGFNYGYTF. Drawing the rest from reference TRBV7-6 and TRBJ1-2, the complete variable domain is GAGVSQSPRYKVTKRGQDVALRCDPISGHVSLYWYRQALGQGPEFLTYFNYEAQQDKSGLPNDRFSAERPEGSISTLTIQRTEQRDSAMYRCASSPDPGFNYGYTFGSGTRLTVV.

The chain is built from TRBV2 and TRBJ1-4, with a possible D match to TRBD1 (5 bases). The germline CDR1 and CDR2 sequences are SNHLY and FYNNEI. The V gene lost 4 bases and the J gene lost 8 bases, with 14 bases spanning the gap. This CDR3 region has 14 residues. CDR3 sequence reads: CASSVQGGQEKLFF. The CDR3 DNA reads TGTGCCAGCAGTGTTCAGGGAGGACAAGAAAAACTGTTTTTT.